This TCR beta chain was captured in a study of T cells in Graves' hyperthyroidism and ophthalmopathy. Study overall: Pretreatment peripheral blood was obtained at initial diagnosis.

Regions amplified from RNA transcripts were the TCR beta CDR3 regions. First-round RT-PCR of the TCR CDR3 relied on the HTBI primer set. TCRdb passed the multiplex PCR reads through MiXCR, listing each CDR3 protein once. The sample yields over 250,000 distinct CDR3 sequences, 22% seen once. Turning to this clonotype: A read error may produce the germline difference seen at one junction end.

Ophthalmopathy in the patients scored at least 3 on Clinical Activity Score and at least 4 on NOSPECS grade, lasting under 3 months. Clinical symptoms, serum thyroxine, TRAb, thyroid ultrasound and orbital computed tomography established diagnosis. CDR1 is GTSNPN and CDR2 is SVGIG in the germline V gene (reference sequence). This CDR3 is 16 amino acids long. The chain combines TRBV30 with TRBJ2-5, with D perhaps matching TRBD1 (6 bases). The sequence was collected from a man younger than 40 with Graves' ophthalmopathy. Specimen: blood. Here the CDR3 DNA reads TGTACCTGGAGAAGTTGGGACACAGGGAGCCAAGAGACCCAGTACTTC. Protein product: CTWRSWDTGSQETQYF.